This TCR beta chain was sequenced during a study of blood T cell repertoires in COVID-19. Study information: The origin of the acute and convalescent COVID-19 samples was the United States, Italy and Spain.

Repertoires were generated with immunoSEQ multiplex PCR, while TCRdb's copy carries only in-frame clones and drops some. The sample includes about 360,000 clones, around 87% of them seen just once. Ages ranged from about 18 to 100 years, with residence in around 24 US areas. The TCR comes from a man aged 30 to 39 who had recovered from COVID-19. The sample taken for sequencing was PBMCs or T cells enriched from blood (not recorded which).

CDR3 loop: CASSVVAGGQETQYF. In DNA, the CDR3 is TGTGCCAGCAGCGTAGTGGCGGGGGGACAAGAGACCCAGTACTTC. This chain connects TRBV9 to TRBJ2-5; TRBD2 agrees at 8 bases. The V and J ends lost 0 bases and 2 bases, in that order; junction bases with no gene match: 3. Germline lookup yields CDR1 SGDLS and CDR2 YYNGEE. The CDR3 runs 15 residues.